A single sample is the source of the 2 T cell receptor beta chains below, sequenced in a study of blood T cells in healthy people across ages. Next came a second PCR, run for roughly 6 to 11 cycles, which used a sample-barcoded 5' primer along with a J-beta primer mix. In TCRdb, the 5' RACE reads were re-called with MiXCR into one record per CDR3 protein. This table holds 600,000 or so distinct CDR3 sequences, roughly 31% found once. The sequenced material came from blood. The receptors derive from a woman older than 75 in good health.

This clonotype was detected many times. The CDR3 spells CASTGTSGSYYEQYF. CDR3 nucleotide sequence: TGTGCCAGCACCGGGACTAGCGGGTCTTACTACGAGCAGTACTTC. The chain recombines TRBV6-6 with TRBJ2-7; 12 positions agree with TRBD2. The CDR3 extends over 15 amino acids. The germline V gene has CDR1 MNHNY and CDR2 SVGAGI (reference sequence). J gave up 3 bases and V 7 bases, and 7 bases lay outside the gene matches.

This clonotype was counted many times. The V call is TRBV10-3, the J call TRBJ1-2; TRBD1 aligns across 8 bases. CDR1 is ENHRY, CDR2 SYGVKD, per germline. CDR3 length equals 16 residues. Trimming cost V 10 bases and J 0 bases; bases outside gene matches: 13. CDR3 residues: CATDQGQAYSNYGYTF. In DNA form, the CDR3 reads TGTGCCACCGACCAGGGACAGGCCTATTCTAACTATGGCTACACCTTC.